The present T cell receptor (beta chain) was sequenced within a study of OX40 agonist ivuxolimab in advanced cancers. For the study at large: Every 2 weeks, patients received ivuxolimab intravenously, dosed at 0.01 to 10 mg/kg. Patients undergoing dose escalation presented with hepatocellular carcinoma, melanoma, renal cell or head and neck cancer. Study results and limitations: Among some nonresponders, normalized T-cell clonal expansion was also low.

The CDR3 runs 14 residues. Trimming left V 2 bases short and J 0 bases short, with 8 bases between. The germline V gene has CDR1 GTSNPN and CDR2 SVGIG (reference sequence). Patients were ruled out by autoimmune disease history or systemic immunosuppression. The table came from immunoSEQ multiplex PCR; TCRdb's copy has only in-frame clones and leaves some out. The sample yields around 100,000 clones, roughly nine tenths seen once. To note about this clone: The antigen is unknown.

The chain couples TRBV30 to TRBJ1-3, with a tentative D call TRBD1 (6 bases). The sequence came from an adult with an advanced solid tumor such as melanoma, head and neck, liver or kidney cancer. This specimen was CD4+ or CD8+ T cells sorted from blood, taken in a trial of the OX40 agonist ivuxolimab. Here the CDR3 reads CAWSLGGSGNTIYF. The CDR3 bases are TGTGCCTGGAGTTTAGGGGGCTCTGGAAACACCATATATTTT.